The entry below gives a single TCR beta chain sequence along with its context. The CDR3 contains 14 residues. After removal of 7 bases from V and 2 bases from J, the junction contained 7 bases not matched to a gene. The germline V gene has CDR1 MNHNY and CDR2 SVGAGI (reference sequence). This specimen belongs to a study of T cells in narcolepsy. The protocol was immunoSEQ multiplex PCR, while the TCRdb copy is restricted to in-frame clones and leaves out a portion. The sample consists of around 31,000 clones, roughly four fifths of them appearing once. The rearrangement uses TRBV6-6 and TRBJ2-7, with TRBD1 identical over 8 bases. The source material was CD45RA- memory CD4+ T cells from PBMCs. This TCR was recovered from a human donor with narcolepsy. The CDR3 here is CASNTGQGTYEQYF. The CDR3 coding sequence is TGTGCCAGCAATACCGGACAGGGTACCTACGAGCAGTACTTC.